The 27 T cell receptor beta chains below come from one sample, sequenced in a study of blood T cell repertoires in COVID-19. Repertoires were generated with immunoSEQ multiplex PCR, while TCRdb's copy carries only in-frame clones and drops some. The sample lists about 130,000 clones; over 80% were seen once. The sample consisted of peripheral blood. Receptor source: a man aged 50-59 years with active COVID-19.

This chain uses TRBV9 with TRBJ2-2, with 9 bases matching TRBD2. Germline assignment: CDR1 SGDLS and CDR2 YYNGEE. The CDR3 contains 18 residues. V shed 0 bases and J 0 bases; nucleotides not matched to a gene: 6. The CDR3 here is CASSVVASGAANTGELFF. CDR3 bases: TGTGCCAGCAGCGTAGTGGCTAGCGGGGCCGCGAACACCGGGGAGCTGTTTTTT.

The genes are TRBV11-1 and TRBJ2-1; 7 bases align to TRBD2. The ends lost 3 bases at V and 7 bases at J; junction bases unmatched: 3. There are 13 residues in the CDR3. Germline CDR1 is SGHAT and CDR2 is FQDESV (reference sequence). The CDR3 spells CASSFGTTNEQFF. CDR3 nucleotides: TGTGCCAGCAGCTTCGGGACTACGAATGAGCAGTTCTTC.

The V and J genes are TRBV4-3 and TRBJ2-5; 9 bases fit TRBD1. CDR3 length: 16 residues. Germline V lookup: CDR1 LGHNA, CDR2 YSLEER. V lost 0 bases, J lost 5 bases, and 7 bases stayed unmatched. CDR3 DNA sequence: TGCGCCAGCAGCCAAGATGGGGACAGGGCGGGCGAGACCCAGTACTTC. Protein product: CASSQDGDRAGETQYF.

This chain connects TRBV18 to TRBJ2-5; D perhaps matches TRBD1 (5 bases). This CDR3 comprises 14 residues. CDR1 and CDR2 from the germline V gene are KGHSH and LQKENI. V gave up 2 bases and J gave up 4 bases, with 11 bases separating them. The CDR3 region has the DNA TGTGCCAGCTCACCAAAGGACAATGTAGAGACCCAGTACTTC. Residues: CASSPKDNVETQYF.

The chain couples TRBV27 to TRBJ1-1, with 10 bases fitting TRBD1. The CDR3 length is 15 residues. Trimming cost V 0 bases and J 9 bases; bases outside gene matches: 7. Per germline, CDR1 MNHEY and CDR2 SMNVEV (reference sequence). CDR3 nucleotides: TGTGCCAGCAGTTTATCTGGGACAGGGGCACCCCAAGCTTTCTTT. This encodes CASSLSGTGAPQAFF.

This clone was found once. This rearrangement joins TRBV5-4 to TRBJ2-5, with 9 nucleotides matching TRBD2. Per the germline V gene, CDR1 is SGHNT and CDR2 is YYREEE (reference sequence). CDR3 length equals 15 residues. Trimming cost V 4 bases and J 1 base; bases outside gene matches: 5. The CDR3: CASSVSSGTQETQYF. In nucleotides, the CDR3 is TGTGCCAGCAGCGTATCTAGCGGGACCCAAGAGACCCAGTACTTC.

The count of this clone is one. J is TRBJ1-6 and V is TRBV5-4, with TRBD1 matching 9 bases. The V gene end was trimmed by 3 bases and the J gene end by 7 bases; junction bases not matched to a gene: 17. The CDR3 runs to 19 residues. Germline-derived CDR1 and CDR2 are SGHNT and YYREEE (reference sequence). CDR3 in amino acids: CASSSAIAGQGRKNSPLHF. The CDR3 DNA follows: TGTGCCAGCAGCTCGGCAATCGCGGGACAGGGAAGGAAGAATTCACCCCTCCACTTT.

This chain joins TRBV12-3 or TRBV12-4 and TRBJ2-1, with 8 bases lining up with TRBD2. V lost 6 bases, J lost 9 bases, and 7 bases stayed unmatched. This CDR3 spans 13 amino acids. CDR3 DNA: TGTGCCAGCAGCCCGGGGGGGCCCGTTGAGCAGTTCTTC. This encodes CASSPGGPVEQFF.

The rearrangement links TRBV12-5 to TRBJ2-7, with D possibly being TRBD1 (5 bases). The CDR3 contains 11 residues. CDR1 and CDR2 (germline): LGHNT, FRNRAP. The ends were cut back, 8 bases at V and 7 bases at J, with 12 bases in the middle. CDR3 loop: CASSRGQEQYF. Here the CDR3 DNA reads TGTGCTAGTTCTAGGGGTCAGGAGCAGTACTTC. The whole variable domain, filled in from reference TRBV12-5 and TRBJ2-7, reads DARVTQTPRHKVTEMGQEVTMRCQPILGHNTVFWYRQTMMQGLELLAYFRNRAPLDDSGMPKDRFSAEMPDATLATLKIQPSEPRDSAVYFCASSRGQEQYFGPGTRLTVT.

The genes are TRBV2 and TRBJ1-5, with D hard to call. Germline-derived CDR1 and CDR2 are SNHLY and FYNNEI. With 6 bases removed from V and 8 bases from J, the gap between germline ends came to 17 bases. CDR3 length: 14 amino acids. Written as DNA, the CDR3 is TGTGCCAGCAGACTCAGGACGGAGGTGAAGCCCCAGCATTTT. Its protein is CASRLRTEVKPQHF.

This chain links TRBV7-3 with TRBJ1-2; 9 positions agree with TRBD1. Germline V gene sequence: CDR1 SGHTA, CDR2 FQGTGA. The CDR3 has 16 residues. V shed 6 bases, J shed 8 bases, and the junction held 16 bases outside the gene matches. DNA for the CDR3: TGTGCCAGCAGTCCCACGGACAGGGGCAATCAAGGGGGCTACACCTTC. It encodes CASSPTDRGNQGGYTF.

The chain is built from TRBV5-4 and TRBJ2-3; 9 bases fit TRBD2. Trimming took 2 bases from V and 6 from J; bases not matched to a gene: 7. Germline CDR1 is SGHNT and CDR2 is YYREEE (reference sequence). The CDR3 contains 15 residues. The CDR3 spells CASSLLAGGVDTQYF. DNA of the CDR3: TGTGCCAGCAGCTTACTAGCGGGTGGGGTGGATACGCAGTATTTT.

The V and J genes are TRBV12-5 and TRBJ1-4; possibly TRBD1 for D (6 bases). Germline CDR1 LGHNT, CDR2 FRNRAP. The V end was cut by 1 base, the J end by 4 bases, with 10 bases between. The CDR3 runs 15 residues. This CDR3 reads CASGLGTAHNEKLFF. The DNA of the CDR3 is TGTGCTAGTGGTTTGGGGACAGCACATAATGAAAAACTGTTTTTT.

The rearrangement uses TRBV18 and TRBJ1-1, with D perhaps matching TRBD1 (5 bases). Germline V gene sequence: CDR1 KGHSH, CDR2 LQKENI. CDR3 length: 14 amino acids. The V end was cut by 6 bases, the J end by 0 bases, with 11 bases between. Here the CDR3 reads CASSREGMNTEAFF. The CDR3 nucleotides are TGTGCCAGCTCCAGGGAGGGCATGAACACTGAAGCTTTCTTT. Complete variable domain (other parts from reference TRBV18 and TRBJ1-1): NAGVMQNPRHLVRRRGQEARLRCSPMKGHSHVYWYRQLPEEGLKFMVYLQKENIIDESGMPKERFSAEFPKEGPSILRIQQVVRGDSAAYFCASSREGMNTEAFFGQGTRLTVV.

The V call is TRBV30, the J call TRBJ1-5; a possible D gene is TRBD1 (5 bases). Germline CDR1 and CDR2: GTSNPN and SVGIG (reference sequence). This CDR3 region has 15 residues. V was clipped by 0 bases and J by 2 bases, with 11 bases between them. The CDR3 here is CAWSVSSGGNQPQHF. CDR3 DNA sequence: TGTGCCTGGAGTGTATCCTCGGGGGGCAATCAGCCCCAGCATTTT. The full variable domain, completed using reference TRBV30 and TRBJ1-5, is SQTIHQWPATLVQPVGSPLSLECTVEGTSNPNLYWYRQAAGRGLQLLFYSVGIGQISSEVPQNLSASRPQDRQFILSSKKLLLSDSGFYLCAWSVSSGGNQPQHFGDGTRLSIL.

The J gene is TRBJ1-2, the V gene TRBV5-1, with a tentative D call TRBD1 (6 bases). This CDR3 spans 14 amino acids. Trimming stripped 0 bases from V and 6 bases from J, with 12 bases between. CDR1 is SGHRS and CDR2 is YFSETQ in the germline V gene. The CDR3 DNA sequence: TGCGCCAGCAGCTTGGAAGGGGGTAGGCATGGCTACACCTTC. This translates into CASSLEGGRHGYTF.

The chain is built from TRBV3-1 (or the pseudogene TRBV3-2) and TRBJ2-3; 8 bases fit TRBD1. After removal of 0 bases from V and 6 bases from J, the junction contained 8 bases not matched to a gene. Germline V gene data show CDR1 as LGHDT and CDR2 as YNNKEL (reference sequence). This CDR3 comprises 16 residues. CDR3 sequence (DNA): TGTGCCAGCAGCCAAGAGGGGCAGGGGGCGGGCGATACGCAGTATTTT. Translating gives CASSQEGQGAGDTQYF.

The chain links TRBV12-3 or TRBV12-4 to TRBJ1-1; 7 positions agree with TRBD1. V lost 1 base to trimming and J lost 11 bases; unmatched junction nucleotides: 4. CDR3 length equals 12 residues. CDR3 nucleotides: TGTGCCAGCAGTTTAGTGATACAGGGGGCTTTCTTT. Amino acid sequence: CASSLVIQGAFF.

The chain is built from TRBV7-2 and TRBJ2-7, with a possible D match to TRBD1 (6 bases). Germline assignment: CDR1 SGHTA and CDR2 FQGNSA. The V end lost 3 bases, the J end lost 5 bases, and 11 bases lay between the germline ends. This CDR3 is 13 amino acids long. This chain's CDR3 is CASSFLQGHEQYF. The CDR3 bases are TGTGCCAGCAGCTTTCTACAGGGCCACGAGCAGTACTTC.

V is TRBV3-1 (or the pseudogene TRBV3-2) and J is TRBJ1-2, with TRBD1 matching 7 bases. Germline V gene sequence: CDR1 LGHDT, CDR2 YNNKEL (reference sequence). The CDR3 has 17 amino acids. V gave up 0 bases and J gave up 5 bases; unmatched junction bases: 12. The CDR3 coding sequence is TGTGCCAGCAGCCAAGATACCAAAGATACAGGGGTGTATGGCTACACCTTC. Encoded protein: CASSQDTKDTGVYGYTF.

The chain joins TRBV5-6 to TRBJ2-6; 9 bases align to TRBD1. CDR1 and CDR2 (germline): SGHDT, YYEEEE. This CDR3 contains 15 residues. The V gene end was trimmed by 3 bases and the J gene end by 2 bases; junction bases not matched to a gene: 0. CDR3 nucleotide sequence: TGTGCCAGCAGCTGGACAGGGGCTGGGGCCAACGTCCTGACTTTC. Amino acids: CASSWTGAGANVLTF.

The chain links TRBV15 to TRBJ2-3; weak D call: TRBD2 (5 bases). With 9 bases removed from V and 0 bases from J, the gap between germline ends came to 22 bases. The germline CDR1 and CDR2 sequences are LNHNV and YYDKDF (reference sequence). The CDR3 extends over 17 amino acids. DNA of the CDR3: TGTGCCACGGCGCAGAGATATATCCAGCGGAGCACAGATACGCAGTATTTT. Its protein product is CATAQRYIQRSTDTQYF.

V gene TRBV14 combines with J gene TRBJ1-6; tentative D call: TRBD1 (6 bases). The germline V gene has CDR1 SGHDN and CDR2 FVKESK. CDR3 length: 14 residues. Trimming took 3 bases from V and 9 from J, leaving 12 bases between them. DNA for the CDR3: TGTGCCAGCAGCCACACGGGGGGCGGTTCACCCCTCCACTTT. It specifies CASSHTGGGSPLHF.

The chain joins TRBV5-1 to TRBJ2-6, with D possibly TRBD2 on 5 matching bases. There are 15 residues in the CDR3. Germline V gene data show CDR1 as SGHRS and CDR2 as YFSETQ. V shed 5 bases and J shed 4 bases, with 13 bases lying between them. CDR3 nucleotides: TGCGCCAGCAGTTTCGAGGGCTCCGGGGCCAACGTCCTGACTTTC. Protein product: CASSFEGSGANVLTF.

V is TRBV2 and J is TRBJ1-3; 9 nucleotides align to TRBD1. CDR3 length equals 15 residues. The ends lost 9 bases at V and 0 bases at J; junction bases unmatched: 6. CDR1 and CDR2 from the germline V gene are SNHLY and FYNNEI. CDR3 bases: TGTGCCAGGGGACAGGGCGGGTCCTCTGGAAACACCATATATTTT. Its translation is CARGQGGSSGNTIYF.

The chain recombines TRBV28 with TRBJ1-3, with a tentative D call TRBD1 (5 bases). The CDR3 contains 14 residues. CDR1 and CDR2 (germline): MDHEN, SYDVKM. Trimming removed 7 bases at V and 3 bases at J, with 13 bases between. The CDR3 region has the DNA TGTGCCAGCATACGGGCAGGGATTGGAAACACCATATATTTT. Protein: CASIRAGIGNTIYF.

The chain links TRBV18 to TRBJ2-3; 8 nucleotides agree with TRBD2. The CDR3 runs to 15 residues. The V gene end was trimmed by 5 bases and the J gene end by 1 base; junction bases not matched to a gene: 5. Germline V gene lookup returns CDR1 KGHSH and CDR2 LQKENI. The CDR3 nucleotides are TGTGCCAGCTCAGCGTTTAGCGGGGGCACAGATACGCAGTATTTT. Translation: CASSAFSGGTDTQYF.